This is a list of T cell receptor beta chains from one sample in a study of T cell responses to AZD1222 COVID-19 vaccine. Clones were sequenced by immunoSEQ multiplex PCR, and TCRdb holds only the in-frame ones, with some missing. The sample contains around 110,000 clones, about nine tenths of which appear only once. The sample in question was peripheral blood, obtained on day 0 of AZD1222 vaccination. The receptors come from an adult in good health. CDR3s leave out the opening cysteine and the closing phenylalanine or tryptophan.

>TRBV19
ASSLSPGQVGYT
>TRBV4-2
ASSQVGTQETQY
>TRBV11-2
ASSLRTSDTGELF
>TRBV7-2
ASSLDIGGDEQF
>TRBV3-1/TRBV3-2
ASSHRGASSYNEQF
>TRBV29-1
SVGQGILNTEAF
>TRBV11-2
ASSLTPRGRRTEAF
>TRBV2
ASRTGYPNQPQH
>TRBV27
ASSLIRNNSPLH
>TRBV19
ATFDGTVYGYT
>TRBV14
ASSQVSVYYGYT
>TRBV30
AWTGQGKLF
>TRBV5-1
ASSFRLAEDNEQF
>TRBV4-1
ASRGTLKNTEAF
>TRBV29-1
SVEGGNGQPQH
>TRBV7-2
ASSFGTGGRAGGNTIY
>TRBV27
ASSFLAGVTGELF
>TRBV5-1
ASSLDGGYT
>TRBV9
ASSVRGLEETQY
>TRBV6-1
ASSEIVEGSYIQY
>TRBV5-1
ASSLSHGGVNTGELF
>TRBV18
ASSRQPNQPQH
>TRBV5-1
ASSLSMSTSGFSYEQY
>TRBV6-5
ASSYGRNYGYT
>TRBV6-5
ASSSTGSSYNSPLH
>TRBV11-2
ASSSRTGPNEQF
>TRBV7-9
ASSLRQGGGNSPLH